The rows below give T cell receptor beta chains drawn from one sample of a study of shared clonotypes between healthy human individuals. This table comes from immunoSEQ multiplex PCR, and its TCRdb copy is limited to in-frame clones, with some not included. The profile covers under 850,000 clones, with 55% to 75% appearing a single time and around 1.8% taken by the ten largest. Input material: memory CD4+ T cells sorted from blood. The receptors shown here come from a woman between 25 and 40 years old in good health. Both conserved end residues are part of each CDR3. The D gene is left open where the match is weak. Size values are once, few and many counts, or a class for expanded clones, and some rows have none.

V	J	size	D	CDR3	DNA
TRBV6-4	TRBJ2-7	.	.	CASSDKFCEQYF	TGTGCCAGCAGTGATAAGTTCTGCGAGCAGTACTTC
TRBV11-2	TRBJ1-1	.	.	CASSPSSNTEAFF	TGTGCCAGCAGCCCTTCATCAAACACTGAAGCTTTCTTT
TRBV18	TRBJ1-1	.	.	CASSQTYTEAFF	TGTGCCAGCTCCCAGACGTACACTGAAGCTTTCTTT
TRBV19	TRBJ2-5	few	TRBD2	CASSGRLAAQETQYF	TGTGCCAGTAGTGGCCGACTAGCGGCTCAAGAGACCCAGTACTTC
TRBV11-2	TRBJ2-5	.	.	CASSVGMTSQETQYF	TGTGCCAGCAGCGTCGGTATGACTAGCCAAGAGACCCAGTACTTC
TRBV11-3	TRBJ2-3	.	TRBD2	CASSLGLSSTDTQYF	TGTGCCAGCAGCCTGGGACTATCGAGCACAGATACGCAGTATTTT
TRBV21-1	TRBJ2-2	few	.	CASSKDTFTGELFF	TGTGCCAGCAGCAAAGACACTTTCACCGGGGAGCTGTTTTTT
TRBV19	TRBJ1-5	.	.	CASTQFNWSNQPQHF	TGTGCCAGTACCCAATTTAACTGGAGCAATCAGCCCCAGCATTTT
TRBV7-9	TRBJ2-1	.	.	CASSLVKGNNEQFF	TGTGCCAGCAGCTTAGTGAAGGGAAACAATGAGCAGTTCTTC
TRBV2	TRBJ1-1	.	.	CASSGEGQAYTEAFF	TGTGCCAGCAGTGGGGAAGGACAAGCCTACACTGAAGCTTTCTTT
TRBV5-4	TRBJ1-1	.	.	CASSPTGGQGTEAFF	TGTGCCAGCAGCCCTACTGGAGGGCAGGGGACTGAAGCTTTCTTT
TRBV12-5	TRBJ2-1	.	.	CASGLWGRGPAIEQFF	TGTGCTAGTGGTTTGTGGGGGCGGGGTCCTGCCATTGAGCAGTTCTTC
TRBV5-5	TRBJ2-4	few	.	CASTPATDIQYF	TGTGCCAGCACCCCGGCGACGGACATTCAGTACTTC
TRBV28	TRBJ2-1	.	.	CASPSPGSKGYNEQFF	TGTGCCAGCCCTTCCCCAGGATCAAAGGGCTACAATGAGCAGTTCTTC
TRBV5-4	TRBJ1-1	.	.	CASSATASMNTEAFF	TGTGCCAGCAGCGCCACGGCATCCATGAACACTGAAGCTTTCTTT
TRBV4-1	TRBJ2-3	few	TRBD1	CASSNHGQGLDTQYF	TGCGCCAGCAGCAACCACGGACAGGGACTAGATACGCAGTATTTT
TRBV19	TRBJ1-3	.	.	CASSYRERGNTIYF	TGTGCCAGTAGCTACAGGGAAAGGGGAAACACCATATATTTT
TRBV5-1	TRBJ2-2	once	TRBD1	CASSSYGQGGTGELFF	TGCGCCAGCAGCTCTTACGGACAGGGGGGCACCGGGGAGCTGTTTTTT
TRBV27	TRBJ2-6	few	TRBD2	CASTLSGRASGANVLTF	TGTGCCAGCACCTTAAGCGGGAGGGCCTCTGGGGCCAACGTCCTGACTTTC
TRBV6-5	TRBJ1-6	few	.	CASTPRVNSPLHF	TGTGCCAGCACCCCCAGGGTTAATTCACCCCTCCACTTT
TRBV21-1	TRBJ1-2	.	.	CASSKAGGSNYGYTF	TGTGCCAGCAGCAAAGCGGGGGGATCAAACTATGGCTACACCTTC
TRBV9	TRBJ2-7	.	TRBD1	CASSVEGGGEQYF	TGTGCCAGCAGCGTAGAAGGGGGCGGCGAGCAGTACTTC
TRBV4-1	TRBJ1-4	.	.	CASSRTRGEKLFF	TGCGCCAGCAGCCGCACAAGGGGAGAAAAACTGTTTTTT
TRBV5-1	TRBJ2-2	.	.	CASRVQDFGELFF	TGCGCCAGCAGGGTACAGGACTTCGGGGAGCTGTTTTTT
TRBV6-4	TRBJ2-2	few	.	CASSKAGQNTGELFF	TGTGCCAGCTCCAAGGCGGGGCAGAACACCGGGGAGCTGTTTTTT
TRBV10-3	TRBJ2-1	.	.	CAIRTDLQAYNEQFF	TGTGCCATCAGAACCGACCTACAAGCCTACAATGAGCAGTTCTTC
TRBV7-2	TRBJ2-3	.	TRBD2	CASSTSLAGDGTQYF	TGTGCCAGCAGCACCTCTCTAGCGGGGGACGGTACGCAGTATTTT
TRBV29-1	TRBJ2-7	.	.	CSVASDHEQYF	TGCAGCGTTGCTAGCGACCACGAGCAGTACTTC
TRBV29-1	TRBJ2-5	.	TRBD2	CSASGSGSQETQYF	TGCAGCGCTAGCGGGAGTGGCAGCCAAGAGACCCAGTACTTC
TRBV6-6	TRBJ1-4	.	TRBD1	CASRGQGEKLFF	TGTGCCAGCAGGGGACAGGGAGAAAAACTGTTTTTT
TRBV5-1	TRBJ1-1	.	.	CASSFQGSNTEAFF	TGCGCCAGCAGCTTTCAGGGATCGAACACTGAAGCTTTCTTT
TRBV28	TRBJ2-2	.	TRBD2	CASSFSGANTGELFF	TGTGCCAGCAGTTTTAGCGGGGCGAACACCGGGGAGCTGTTTTTT
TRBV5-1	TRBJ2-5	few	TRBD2	CASRSGGLAGGGETQYF	TGCGCCAGCAGGTCCGGGGGACTAGCGGGAGGTGGAGAGACCCAGTACTTC
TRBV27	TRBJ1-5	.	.	CASSLEKEGLGNQPQHF	TGTGCCAGCAGTTTGGAAAAGGAGGGGTTGGGCAATCAGCCCCAGCATTTT
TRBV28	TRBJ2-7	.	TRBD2	CASRAGLAGGYEQYF	TGTGCCAGCAGGGCTGGACTAGCGGGAGGATACGAGCAGTACTTC
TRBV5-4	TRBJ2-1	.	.	CASSLGHAVSYNEQFF	TGTGCCAGCAGCCTCGGCCACGCGGTCTCCTACAATGAGCAGTTCTTC
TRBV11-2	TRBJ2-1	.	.	CASSLVSPRGEQFF	TGTGCCAGCAGCTTAGTCAGTCCGCGCGGTGAGCAGTTCTTC
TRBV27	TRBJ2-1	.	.	CASSQDRSPYNEQFF	TGTGCCAGCAGTCAGGACAGATCGCCTTACAATGAGCAGTTCTTC
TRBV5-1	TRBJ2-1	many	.	CASSALVGRSTNEQFF	TGCGCCAGCAGCGCACTTGTTGGCCGATCGACCAATGAGCAGTTCTTC
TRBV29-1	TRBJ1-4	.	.	CSVGQPEKLFF	TGCAGCGTTGGACAGCCGGAAAAACTGTTTTTT
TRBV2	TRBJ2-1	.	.	CASTGALSYNEQFF	TGTGCCAGCACTGGTGCCCTCTCCTACAATGAGCAGTTCTTC
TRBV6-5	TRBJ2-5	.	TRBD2	CASSYDGGRVGETQYF	TGTGCCAGCAGTTACGACGGGGGGAGGGTCGGGGAGACCCAGTACTTC
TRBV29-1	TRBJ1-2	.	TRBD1	CSGLGQGDGYTF	TGCAGCGGATTAGGACAGGGGGATGGCTACACCTTC
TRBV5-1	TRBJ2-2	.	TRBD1	CASSRGTENTGELFF	TGCGCCAGCAGCAGGGGGACAGAGAACACCGGGGAGCTGTTTTTT
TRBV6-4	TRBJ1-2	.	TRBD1	CASRQDRGPGGYTF	TGTGCCAGCAGACAAGACAGGGGGCCGGGTGGCTACACCTTC
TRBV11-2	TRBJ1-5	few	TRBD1	CASSDRGSNQPQHF	TGTGCCAGCAGCGACAGGGGGAGCAATCAGCCCCAGCATTTT
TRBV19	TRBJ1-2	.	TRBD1	CASSAMGQRNYGYTF	TGTGCCAGTAGTGCCATGGGACAGAGGAACTATGGCTACACCTTC
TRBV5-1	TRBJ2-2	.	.	CASSPWGRANTGELFF	TGCGCCAGCAGCCCGTGGGGGAGAGCGAACACCGGGGAGCTGTTTTTT
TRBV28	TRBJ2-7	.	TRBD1	CASSQTGGAYEQYF	TGTGCCAGCAGCCAGACAGGGGGCGCCTACGAGCAGTACTTC
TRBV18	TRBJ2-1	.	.	CASSTEVNEQFF	TGTGCCAGCTCGACCGAGGTCAATGAGCAGTTCTTC
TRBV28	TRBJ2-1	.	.	CASKPPGIQREQFF	TGTGCCAGCAAACCCCCAGGGATCCAGCGTGAGCAGTTCTTC
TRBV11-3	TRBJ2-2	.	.	CASSSGTAGTGELFF	TGTGCCAGCAGCTCCGGGACCGCGGGGACCGGGGAGCTGTTTTTT
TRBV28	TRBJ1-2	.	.	CASSPPGPPGTGYTF	TGTGCCAGCAGTCCCCCCGGGCCTCCCGGAACTGGCTACACCTTC
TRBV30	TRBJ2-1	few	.	CAWSQAVATEQFF	TGTGCCTGGAGTCAGGCCGTCGCGACTGAGCAGTTCTTC
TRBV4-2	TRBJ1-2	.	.	CASSQDLAGPQVAYGYTF	TGTGCCAGCAGCCAAGATCTGGCGGGTCCCCAGGTTGCCTATGGCTACACCTTC
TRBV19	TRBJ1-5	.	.	CATQTRGDQPQHF	TGTGCCACTCAAACGAGGGGCGATCAGCCCCAGCATTTT
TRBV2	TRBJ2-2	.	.	CASSGLDVGAGELFF	TGTGCCAGCAGTGGATTGGACGTGGGCGCCGGGGAGCTGTTTTTT
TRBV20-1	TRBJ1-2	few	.	CSARGLKGYTF	TGCAGTGCTAGGGGACTTAAGGGCTACACCTTC
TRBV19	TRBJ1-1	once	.	CASSIWAGQNTEAFF	TGTGCCAGTAGTATCTGGGCAGGACAGAACACTGAAGCTTTCTTT